This TCR beta chain was found in a study of T cells after yellow fever vaccination. Overall study context: Any fraction with a low cell number was prepared using SMART-Seq v4 Ultra Low Input.

Researchers made TCR cDNA using 5'RACE template switching, and this step added a universal primer site and UMIs. TCRdb ran MiXCR on the 5' RACE reads and lists one entry per CDR3 protein. The table lists under 50,000 distinct CDR3 sequences, just under 6.5% of them singletons. This clonotype has at least ten counts. General study points: The authors detected almost none of the vaccine-responding clonotypes in sorted memory subsets on day 0.

The CDR3 runs to 16 residues. V was shortened by 0 bases and J by 0 bases, with 12 bases between the two germline ends. Looked up from germline, CDR1 is SGHRS and CDR2 is YFSETQ. This sequence joins TRBV5-1 and TRBJ1-1; maybe TRBD1 (6 bases). The sequence was collected from a man aged 25-45 years who received the YFV17D yellow fever vaccine. The source material was PBMCs, either bulk or a sorted T-cell subset (CD4+, CD8+, memory, or dextramer-sorted; not recorded which), sampled 45 days after the yellow fever booster vaccination. The CDR3 loop reads CASSLEGGSMNTEAFF. DNA of the CDR3: TGCGCCAGCAGCTTGGAGGGGGGCTCCATGAACACTGAAGCTTTCTTT.